This T cell receptor (beta chain) was documented in a study of blood T cell repertoires in COVID-19. Looking at the study overall: The samples span acute and convalescent COVID-19 from the United States, Italy and Spain. T cells, B-cell-depleted T cells, or PBMCs supplied cDNA or gDNA.

CDR1 is SGHDN, CDR2 FVKESK, per germline. CDR3 length: 16 residues. V was pared by 3 bases and J by 2 bases, with 16 bases between. Authors' analysis steps: Quantification of nucleated cells was approximated via reference gene primer amplification. Sequencing used immunoSEQ multiplex PCR; TCRdb keeps in-frame clones, though not all of them. V and J calls and clone size are as listed in that table; D and trimming were resolved from the DNA. The table has about 260,000 clones, more than 75% seen once; the top ten hold around 5%. The material sequenced was peripheral blood. The source is a woman aged 60-75 years with COVID-19, enrolled during active disease. V is TRBV14 and J is TRBJ1-2; the D gene is possibly TRBD1 (6 bases). The chain's CDR3 is CASSHKTGRGNYGYTF. CDR3 nucleotide sequence: TGTGCCAGCAGCCATAAGACAGGAAGGGGGAACTATGGCTACACCTTC.